The rows below give T cell receptor beta chains drawn from one sample of a study of blood T cell repertoires in COVID-19. The assay was immunoSEQ multiplex PCR, and TCRdb's table has in-frame clones only and misses some. This sample has tens of thousands of clones, with 70% to 90% found just once. The specimen was peripheral blood. These receptor sequences come from a woman of 80 years or more with acute or convalescent COVID-19. The CDR3 runs from the conserved cysteine through the conserved F or W. D genes are given only for firm matches. Size is omitted from some rows. Given values are once, few, many or a class for expanded clones.

.,TRBJ1-2,TRBV10-3,once,TGTGCCATCAGTGATCAATCAGGGGCCGGAATCTATGGCTACACCTTC,CAISDQSGAGIYGYTF
TRBD1,TRBJ2-1,TRBV7-2,.,TGTGCCAGCAGCCAAAGACAGGGCTCTTACAATGAGCAGTTCTTC,CASSQRQGSYNEQFF
.,TRBJ1-2,TRBV12-5,few,TGTGCTAGTGGTTTGGTTGCCACCCAGCGGTGGGGCTACACCTTC,CASGLVATQRWGYTF
TRBD1,TRBJ2-7,TRBV14,once,TGTGCCAGCAGCCTTGGACAGGGGTCCTACGAGCAGTACTTC,CASSLGQGSYEQYF
.,TRBJ1-2,TRBV7-3,once,TGTGCCAGCAGCCCTTATGACAAAATCAAGGATGGCTACACCTTC,CASSPYDKIKDGYTF
.,TRBJ2-1,TRBV5-4,.,TGTGCCAGCAGCTTTCCTTCCCGGAATGAGCAGTTCTTC,CASSFPSRNEQFF
.,TRBJ1-3,TRBV6-1,.,TGTGCCAGCAGTGAAGTTGGCCGCTCTGGAAACACCATATATTTT,CASSEVGRSGNTIYF
TRBD1,TRBJ2-1,TRBV3-1/TRBV3-2,.,TGTGCCAGCAGCCAAAGGTCCCAGGGGGCAACCTACAATGAGCAGTTCTTC,CASSQRSQGATYNEQFF
.,TRBJ2-5,TRBV5-4,.,TGTGCCAGCAGCTTGGACCCAGGCCAAGAGACCCAGTACTTC,CASSLDPGQETQYF
.,TRBJ2-7,TRBV5-4,.,TGTGCCAGCAGCTTGGACGCGGCCTACGAGCAGTACTTC,CASSLDAAYEQYF
.,TRBJ1-1,TRBV18,.,TGTGCCAGCTCGAAAACGGAACAGGGCCACGGGACTGAAGCTTTCTTT,CASSKTEQGHGTEAFF
TRBD2,TRBJ2-1,TRBV9,.,TGTGCCAGCAGCGTAGTAGGTCGGGAGGTGGTTCCGCAGTTCTTC,CASSVVGREVVPQFF
.,TRBJ2-3,TRBV7-8,.,TGTGCCAGCAGCTTAGCGCGGGGCGGGTTGAGCACAGATACGCAGTATTTT,CASSLARGGLSTDTQYF
.,TRBJ1-1,TRBV3-1/TRBV3-2,.,TGTGCCAGCAGCCAACCACAGGGGAACACTGAAGCTTTCTTT,CASSQPQGNTEAFF
.,TRBJ1-1,TRBV29-1,few,TGCAGCGCCCGTGAGGACAGGAACACTGAAGCTTTCTTT,CSAREDRNTEAFF
TRBD1,TRBJ1-2,TRBV18,.,TGTGCCAGCTCACCACCACAGGGGGCAAAGGGCTACACCTTC,CASSPPQGAKGYTF
.,TRBJ1-1,TRBV10-2,.,TGCGCCAGCAGTGGGAGGACTGGGGGGACGGCCACTGAAGCTTTCTTT,CASSGRTGGTATEAFF
TRBD1,TRBJ1-6,TRBV2,.,TGTGCCAGCAGTGCCCTAACAGGGGCCTATAATTCACCCCTCCACTTT,CASSALTGAYNSPLHF
.,TRBJ2-3,TRBV7-9,.,TGTGCCAGCAGCGCGTCAGGAGGGGTGAACACAGATACGCAGTATTTT,CASSASGGVNTDTQYF
TRBD1,TRBJ1-1,TRBV7-9,medium-sized,TGTGCCAGCAGCGGGGGACAGGGGGCTTTCGGCACTGAAGCTTTCTTT,CASSGGQGAFGTEAFF
.,TRBJ1-6,TRBV3-1/TRBV3-2,.,TGTGCCAGCAGCCAACGTGGGGGCAGTTCACCCCTCCACTTT,CASSQRGGSSPLHF
.,TRBJ1-4,TRBV9,.,TGTGCCAGCAGCGTAGCCCCGACAGCTGCAACTAATGAAAAACTGTTTTTT,CASSVAPTAATNEKLFF
.,TRBJ2-5,TRBV6-5,.,TGTGCCAGCAGGCAGGGGCAAGAGACCCAGTACTTC,CASRQGQETQYF
TRBD2,TRBJ2-1,TRBV30,.,TGTGCCTGGAGTAGCGGGAGGGCCTATGAGCAGTTCTTC,CAWSSGRAYEQFF
.,TRBJ1-1,TRBV7-8,.,TGTGCCAGCAGCTTAGGGTGGGGGGGGACTGAAGCTTTCTTT,CASSLGWGGTEAFF
.,TRBJ1-1,TRBV7-9,.,TGTGCCAGCAGCGTCGGGGGAGGGCGAGGCACTGAAGCTTTCTTT,CASSVGGGRGTEAFF
.,TRBJ1-1,TRBV12-3/TRBV12-4,.,TGTGCCAGCAGTCCCGGAGGAACTGAAGCTTTCTTT,CASSPGGTEAFF
.,TRBJ2-7,TRBV7-6,.,TGTGCCAGCAGCGGACTTTTTGAGCAGTACTTC,CASSGLFEQYF
TRBD1,TRBJ2-2,TRBV5-4,.,TGTGCCAGCAGCAGCCCCGGGACAGGATTTACCGGGGAGCTGTTTTTT,CASSSPGTGFTGELFF
.,TRBJ1-2,TRBV27,few,TGTGCCAGCACCCGAGACCCCGACAGCGGCTACACCTTC,CASTRDPDSGYTF
TRBD1,TRBJ1-1,TRBV5-5,.,TGTGCCAGCAGCCCGGACTCCACAGGGGGCCTGGCGGCTTTCTTT,CASSPDSTGGLAAFF
TRBD1,TRBJ1-5,TRBV3-1/TRBV3-2,.,TGTGCCAGCAGTACGGGACAGGGCCATCAGCCCCAGCATTTT,CASSTGQGHQPQHF
.,TRBJ2-5,TRBV5-5,.,TGTGCCAGCAGCTTGGGGGGCCCAGAAGAGACCCAGTACTTC,CASSLGGPEETQYF
TRBD1,TRBJ2-7,TRBV6-5,.,TGTGCCAGCAGTCTCGACAGGGTGAGGATCGAGCAGTACTTC,CASSLDRVRIEQYF
TRBD1,TRBJ1-1,TRBV13,.,TGTGCCAGCAACCTACAGGGGAGGCCTGAAGCTTTCTTT,CASNLQGRPEAFF
.,TRBJ2-7,TRBV11-2,.,TGTGCCAGCAGCTTGATTCGAGAGGGCGAGCAGTACTTC,CASSLIREGEQYF
.,TRBJ1-5,TRBV10-3,.,TGTGCCATCAGCCAGGATAGCAATCAGCCCCAGCATTTT,CAISQDSNQPQHF
TRBD2,TRBJ2-7,TRBV3-1/TRBV3-2,.,TGTGCCAGCAGCCAAGATTTGCTAGCGGGAGTCGAGCAGTACTTC,CASSQDLLAGVEQYF
TRBD1,TRBJ2-7,TRBV10-2,.,TGCGCCAGCAGTGCGGGACAGGGGAACGAGCAGTACTTC,CASSAGQGNEQYF
TRBD1,TRBJ1-1,TRBV10-1,few,TGCGCCAGCAGAGGACAGGGCGGCACTGAAGCTTTCTTT,CASRGQGGTEAFF
.,TRBJ1-2,TRBV7-9,.,TGTGCCAGCAGCTCCGACAGGAGCAACTATGGCTACACCTTC,CASSSDRSNYGYTF
TRBD1,TRBJ1-2,TRBV5-5,.,TGTGCCAGCAGCTGGGACAGGACCGCCTATGGCTACACCTTC,CASSWDRTAYGYTF
TRBD1,TRBJ1-1,TRBV3-1/TRBV3-2,.,TGTGCCAGTCGACAGGGGGAGTCGAACACTGAAGCTTTCTTT,CASRQGESNTEAFF
.,TRBJ1-6,TRBV5-8,.,TGTGCCAGCAGCCCCACACGCACCGGGGATTCACCCCTCCACTTT,CASSPTRTGDSPLHF
.,TRBJ2-1,TRBV5-6,.,TGTGCCAGCGGACGGGGGGAGCAGTTCTTC,CASGRGEQFF
.,TRBJ1-5,TRBV19,.,TGTGCCAGTAGTATTTCAGGGCCCGGGAGCAATCAGCCCCAGCATTTT,CASSISGPGSNQPQHF
TRBD1,TRBJ1-2,TRBV19,.,TGTGCCAGTAGTAGGGACAGGGTGGGCTACACCTTC,CASSRDRVGYTF
.,TRBJ2-1,TRBV5-4,.,TGTGCCAGCAGCTCTCCACAGGGTAGGGACAATGAGCAGTTCTTC,CASSSPQGRDNEQFF
.,TRBJ1-5,TRBV9,once,TGTGCCAGCAGCGTAGCGGGGGATCAGCCCCAGCATTTT,CASSVAGDQPQHF
.,TRBJ2-2,TRBV21-1,.,TGTGCCGCGGGGGAGAACACCGGGGAGCTGTTTTTT,CAAGENTGELFF
.,TRBJ1-1,TRBV12-5,.,TGTGCTAGTGGTTCTCCCGCAGGGTCCACTGAAGCTTTCTTT,CASGSPAGSTEAFF
.,TRBJ1-1,TRBV11-3,.,TGTGCCAGCTTAGGGGCAGGGGCCTTACGGGAGAACACTGAAGCTTTCTTT,CASLGAGALRENTEAFF
.,TRBJ2-3,TRBV5-6,.,TGTGCCAGCAGCTTCCTGGGCGGGGCAGATACGCAGTATTTT,CASSFLGGADTQYF
.,TRBJ2-7,TRBV19,once,TGTGCCAGTAGTAGGCAGGGCCCACCCTACGAGCAGTACTTC,CASSRQGPPYEQYF
.,TRBJ2-2,TRBV5-4,.,TGTGCCAGCAGCGACCGGGATCCCCTTTTGGACGGCGGGGAGCTGTTTTTT,CASSDRDPLLDGGELFF